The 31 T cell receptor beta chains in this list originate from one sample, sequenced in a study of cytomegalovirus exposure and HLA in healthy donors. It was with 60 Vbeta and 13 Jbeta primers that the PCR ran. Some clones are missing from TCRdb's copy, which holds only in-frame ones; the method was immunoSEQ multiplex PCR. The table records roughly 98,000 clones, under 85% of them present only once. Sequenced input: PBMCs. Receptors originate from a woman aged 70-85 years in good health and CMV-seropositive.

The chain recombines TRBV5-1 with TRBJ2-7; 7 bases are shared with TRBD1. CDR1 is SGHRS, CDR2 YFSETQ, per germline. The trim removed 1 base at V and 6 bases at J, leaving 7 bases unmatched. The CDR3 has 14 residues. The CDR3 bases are TGCGCCAGCAGCTTGAGACAGGGAACGAGCGAGCAGTACTTC. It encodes CASSLRQGTSEQYF.

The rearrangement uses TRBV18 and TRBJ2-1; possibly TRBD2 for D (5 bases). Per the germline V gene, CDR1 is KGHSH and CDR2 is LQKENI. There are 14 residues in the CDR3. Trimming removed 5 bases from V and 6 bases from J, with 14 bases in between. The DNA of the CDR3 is TGTGCCAGCTCATCTAGGACTCGGAGCAATGAGCAGTTCTTC. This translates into CASSSRTRSNEQFF.

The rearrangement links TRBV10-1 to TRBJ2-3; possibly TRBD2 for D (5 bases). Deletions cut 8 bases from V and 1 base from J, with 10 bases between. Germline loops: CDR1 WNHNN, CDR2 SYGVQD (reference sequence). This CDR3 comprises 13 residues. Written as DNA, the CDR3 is TGCGCCAGCGCGGGCAGGCGCACAGATACGCAGTATTTT. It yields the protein CASAGRRTDTQYF.

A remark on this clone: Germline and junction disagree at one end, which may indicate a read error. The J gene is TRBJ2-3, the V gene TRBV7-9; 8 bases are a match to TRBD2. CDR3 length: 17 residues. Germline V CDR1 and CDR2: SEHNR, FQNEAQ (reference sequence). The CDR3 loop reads CSSSPGDWAGGTNTQYF. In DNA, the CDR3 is TGTTCCAGCAGCCCTGGGGATTGGGCGGGAGGTACGAATACGCAGTATTTT.

CDR3 amino acids: CASSSGSYGYTF. The CDR3 coding sequence is TGTGCCAGCTCATCAGGGTCCTATGGCTACACCTTC. The rearrangement joins TRBV18 to TRBJ1-2, with D tentatively TRBD1 (5 bases). The ends were cut back, 5 bases at V and 4 bases at J, with 8 bases in the middle. The CDR3 totals 12 residues. Germline CDR1 is KGHSH and CDR2 is LQKENI.

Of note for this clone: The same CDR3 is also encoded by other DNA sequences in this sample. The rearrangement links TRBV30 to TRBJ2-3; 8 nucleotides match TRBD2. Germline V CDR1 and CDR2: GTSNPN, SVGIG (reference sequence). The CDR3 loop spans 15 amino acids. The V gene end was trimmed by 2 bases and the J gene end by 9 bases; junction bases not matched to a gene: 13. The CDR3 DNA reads TGTGCCTGGAGTCAAGGAGGGACTAGGGGAGTGACGCAGTATTTT. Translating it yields CAWSQGGTRGVTQYF.

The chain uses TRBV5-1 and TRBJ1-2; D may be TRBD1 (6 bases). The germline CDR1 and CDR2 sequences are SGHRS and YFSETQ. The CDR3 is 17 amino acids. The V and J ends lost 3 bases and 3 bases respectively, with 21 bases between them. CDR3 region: CASSWTAGDAIYYGYTF. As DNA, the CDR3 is TGCGCCAGCAGCTGGACCGCAGGGGACGCAATTTACTATGGCTACACCTTC.

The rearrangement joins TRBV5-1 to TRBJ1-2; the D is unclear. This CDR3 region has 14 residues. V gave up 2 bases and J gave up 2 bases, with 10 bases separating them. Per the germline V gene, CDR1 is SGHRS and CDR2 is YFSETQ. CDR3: CASSFGGINYGYTF. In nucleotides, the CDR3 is TGCGCCAGCAGCTTCGGCGGTATAAACTATGGCTACACCTTC.

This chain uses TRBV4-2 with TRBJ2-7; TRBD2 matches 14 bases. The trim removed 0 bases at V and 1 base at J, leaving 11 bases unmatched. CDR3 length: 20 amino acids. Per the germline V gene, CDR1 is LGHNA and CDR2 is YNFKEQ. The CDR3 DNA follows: TGTGCCAGCAGCCAAGATTCGTGGGGACTAGCGGGAGAGATTTCCTACGAGCAGTACTTC. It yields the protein CASSQDSWGLAGEISYEQYF.

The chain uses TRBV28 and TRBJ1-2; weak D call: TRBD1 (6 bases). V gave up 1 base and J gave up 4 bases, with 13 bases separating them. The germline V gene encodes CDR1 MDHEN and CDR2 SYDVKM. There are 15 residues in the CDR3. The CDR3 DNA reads TGTGCCAGCAGTTTATCCCGGGAGGGGGGCTATGGCTACACCTTC. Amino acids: CASSLSREGGYGYTF.

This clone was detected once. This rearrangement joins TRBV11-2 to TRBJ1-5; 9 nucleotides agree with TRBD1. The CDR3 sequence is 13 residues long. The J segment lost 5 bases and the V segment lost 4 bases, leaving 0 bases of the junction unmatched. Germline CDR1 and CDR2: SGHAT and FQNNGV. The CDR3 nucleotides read TGTGCCAGCAGCTGGGACAGGGATCAGCCCCAGCATTTT. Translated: CASSWDRDQPQHF.

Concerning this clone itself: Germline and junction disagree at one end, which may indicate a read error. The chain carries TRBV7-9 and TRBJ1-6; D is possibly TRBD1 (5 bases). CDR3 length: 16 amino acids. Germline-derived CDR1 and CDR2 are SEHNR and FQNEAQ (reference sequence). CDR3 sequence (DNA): TGTTCCAGCAGCTTCAGACAGAGCTCCTATAATTCACCCCTCCACTTT. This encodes CSSSFRQSSYNSPLHF.

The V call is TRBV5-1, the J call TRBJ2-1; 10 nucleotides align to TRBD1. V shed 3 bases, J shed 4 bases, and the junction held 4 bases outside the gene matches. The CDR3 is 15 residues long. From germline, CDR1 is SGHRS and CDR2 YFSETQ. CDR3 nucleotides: TGCGCCAGCAGCTCCGGGACAGGGGCTTACAATGAGCAGTTCTTC. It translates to CASSSGTGAYNEQFF.

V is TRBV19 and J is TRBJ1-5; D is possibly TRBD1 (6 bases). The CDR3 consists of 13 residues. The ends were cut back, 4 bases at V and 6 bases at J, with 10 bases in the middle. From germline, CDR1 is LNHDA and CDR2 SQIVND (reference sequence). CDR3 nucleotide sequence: TGTGCCAGTAGTAGAGGGGGGGCTCAGCCCCAGCATTTT. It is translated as CASSRGGAQPQHF.

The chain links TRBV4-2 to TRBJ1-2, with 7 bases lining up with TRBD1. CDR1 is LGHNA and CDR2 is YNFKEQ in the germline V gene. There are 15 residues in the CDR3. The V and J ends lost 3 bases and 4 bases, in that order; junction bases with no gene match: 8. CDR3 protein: CASSQTGRDLYGYTF. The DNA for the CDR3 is TGTGCCAGCAGCCAGACAGGGCGGGACCTCTATGGCTACACCTTC.

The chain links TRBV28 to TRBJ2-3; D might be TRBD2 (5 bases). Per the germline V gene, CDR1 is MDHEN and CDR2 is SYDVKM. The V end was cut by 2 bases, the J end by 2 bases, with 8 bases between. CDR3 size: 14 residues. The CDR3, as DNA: TGTGCCAGCAGTTTAGGAGGTACCACAGATACGCAGTATTTT. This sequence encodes CASSLGGTTDTQYF.

The DNA for the CDR3 is TGTGCCAGCAGCAGACGGACAGGGGGGAACACTGAAGCTTTCTTT. Translating it yields CASSRRTGGNTEAFF. This chain joins TRBV7-9 and TRBJ1-1; TRBD1 aligns across 10 bases. The CDR3 has 15 amino acids. With 5 bases clipped from V and 1 base from J, the junction kept 4 bases outside the gene matches. CDR1 is SEHNR and CDR2 is FQNEAQ in the germline V gene (reference sequence).

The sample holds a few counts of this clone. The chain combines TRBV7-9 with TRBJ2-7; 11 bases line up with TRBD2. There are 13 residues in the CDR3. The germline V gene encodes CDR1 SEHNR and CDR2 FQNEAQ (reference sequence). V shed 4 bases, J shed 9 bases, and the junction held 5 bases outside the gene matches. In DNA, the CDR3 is TGTGCCAGCAGCTCTAGCGGGAGGCCCGGGCAGTACTTC. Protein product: CASSSSGRPGQYF.

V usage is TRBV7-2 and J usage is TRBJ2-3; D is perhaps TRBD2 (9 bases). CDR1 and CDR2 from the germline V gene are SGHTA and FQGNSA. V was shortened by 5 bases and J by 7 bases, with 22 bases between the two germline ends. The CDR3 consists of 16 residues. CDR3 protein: CASSPGGGGAVNTQYF. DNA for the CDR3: TGTGCCAGCAGCCCAGGGGGCGGGGGGGCCGTTAATACGCAGTATTTT.

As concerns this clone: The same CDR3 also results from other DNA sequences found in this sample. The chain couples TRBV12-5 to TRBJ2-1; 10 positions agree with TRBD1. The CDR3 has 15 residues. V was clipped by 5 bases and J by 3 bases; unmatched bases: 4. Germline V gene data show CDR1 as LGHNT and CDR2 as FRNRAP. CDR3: CASGGGQGFYNEQFF. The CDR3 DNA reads TGTGCTAGTGGTGGGGGACAGGGGTTCTACAATGAGCAGTTCTTC.

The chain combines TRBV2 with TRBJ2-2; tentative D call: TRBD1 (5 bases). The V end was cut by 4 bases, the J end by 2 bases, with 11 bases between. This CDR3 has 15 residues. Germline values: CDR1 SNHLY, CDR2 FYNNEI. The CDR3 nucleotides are TGTGCCAGCAGTGTGGGCAGGGAAAACACCGGGGAGCTGTTTTTT. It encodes CASSVGRENTGELFF.

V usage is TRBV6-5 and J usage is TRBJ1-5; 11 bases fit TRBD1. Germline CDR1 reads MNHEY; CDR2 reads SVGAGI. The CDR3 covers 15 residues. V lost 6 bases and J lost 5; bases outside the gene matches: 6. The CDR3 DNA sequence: TGTGCCAGCAGGGCCGGGACAGGGGGGGATCAGCCCCAGCATTTT. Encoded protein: CASRAGTGGDQPQHF.

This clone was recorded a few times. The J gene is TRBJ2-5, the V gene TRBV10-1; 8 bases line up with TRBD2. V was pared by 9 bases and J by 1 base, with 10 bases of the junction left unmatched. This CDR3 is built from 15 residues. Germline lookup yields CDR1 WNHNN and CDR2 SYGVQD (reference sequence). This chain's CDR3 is CARRGVGRGQETQYF. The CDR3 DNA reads TGCGCCAGGCGGGGGGTCGGCAGGGGCCAAGAGACCCAGTACTTC.

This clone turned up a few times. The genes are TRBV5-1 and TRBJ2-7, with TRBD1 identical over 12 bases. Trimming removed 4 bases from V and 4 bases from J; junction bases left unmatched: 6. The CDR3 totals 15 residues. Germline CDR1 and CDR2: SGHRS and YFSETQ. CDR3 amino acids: CASSRGQGAGYEQYF. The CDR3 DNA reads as TGCGCCAGCAGCCGGGGACAGGGGGCCGGGTACGAGCAGTACTTC.

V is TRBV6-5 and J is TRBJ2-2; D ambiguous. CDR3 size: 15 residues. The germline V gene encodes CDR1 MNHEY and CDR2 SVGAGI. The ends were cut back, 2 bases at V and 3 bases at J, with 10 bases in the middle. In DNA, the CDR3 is TGTGCCAGCAGTTACGAAGGCAGCGACACCGGGGAGCTGTTTTTT. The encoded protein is CASSYEGSDTGELFF.

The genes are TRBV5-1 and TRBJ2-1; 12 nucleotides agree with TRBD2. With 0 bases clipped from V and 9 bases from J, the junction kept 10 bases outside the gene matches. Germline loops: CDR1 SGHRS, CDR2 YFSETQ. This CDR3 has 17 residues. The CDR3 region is CASSLEFSSGRASEQFF. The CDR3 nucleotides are TGCGCCAGCAGCTTGGAGTTTTCTAGCGGGAGGGCCAGTGAGCAGTTCTTC. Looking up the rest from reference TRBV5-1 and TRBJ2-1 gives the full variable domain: KAGVTQTPRYLIKTRGQQVTLSCSPISGHRSVSWYQQTPGQGLQFLFEYFSETQRNKGNFPGRFSGRQFSNSRSEMNVSTLELGDSALYLCASSLEFSSGRASEQFFGPGTRLTVL.

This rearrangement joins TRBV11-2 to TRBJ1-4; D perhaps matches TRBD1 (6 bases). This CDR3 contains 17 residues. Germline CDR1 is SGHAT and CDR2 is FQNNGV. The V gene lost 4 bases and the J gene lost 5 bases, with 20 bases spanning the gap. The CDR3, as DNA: TGTGCCAGCAGCTCCTCGACAGGTCTCGCCCCAAATGAAAAACTGTTTTTT. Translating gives CASSSSTGLAPNEKLFF. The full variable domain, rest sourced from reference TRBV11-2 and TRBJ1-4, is EAGVAQSPRYKIIEKRQSVAFWCNPISGHATLYWYQQILGQGPKLLIQFQNNGVVDDSQLPKDRFSAERLKGVDSTLKIQPAKLEDSAVYLCASSSSTGLAPNEKLFFGSGTQLSVL.

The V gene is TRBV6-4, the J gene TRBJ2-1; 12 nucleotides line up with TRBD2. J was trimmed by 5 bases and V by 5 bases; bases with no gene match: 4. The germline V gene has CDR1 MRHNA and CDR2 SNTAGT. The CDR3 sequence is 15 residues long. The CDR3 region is CASSPRLAGDNEQFF. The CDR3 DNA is TGTGCCAGCAGTCCTAGACTAGCGGGGGACAATGAGCAGTTCTTC.

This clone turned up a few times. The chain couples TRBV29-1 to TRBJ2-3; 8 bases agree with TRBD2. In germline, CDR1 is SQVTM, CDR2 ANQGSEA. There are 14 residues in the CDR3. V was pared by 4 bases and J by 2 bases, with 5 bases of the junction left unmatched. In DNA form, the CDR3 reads TGCAGCGTTGTGGGACTAGTCGACACAGATACGCAGTATTTT. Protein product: CSVVGLVDTDTQYF.

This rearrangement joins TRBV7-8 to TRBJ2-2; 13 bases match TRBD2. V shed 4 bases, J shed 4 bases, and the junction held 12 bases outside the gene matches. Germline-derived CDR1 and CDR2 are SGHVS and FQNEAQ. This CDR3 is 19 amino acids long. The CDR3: CASSSRRGTSGVGTGELFF. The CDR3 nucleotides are TGTGCCAGCAGCTCTCGTCGCGGGACTAGCGGGGTCGGCACCGGGGAGCTGTTTTTT.

This CDR3 reads CASSPRLSQVGNQPQHF. Here the CDR3 DNA reads TGTGCCAGCAGCCCACGGCTTTCCCAGGTGGGCAATCAGCCCCAGCATTTT. The J gene is TRBJ1-5, the V gene TRBV4-2; D not resolved. CDR1 is LGHNA and CDR2 is YNFKEQ in the germline V gene. The CDR3 totals 17 residues. V lost 4 bases to trimming and J lost 2 bases, with 18 bases between them.